A single sample gave rise to the 25 T cell receptor beta chains below, sequenced in a study of response to subunit inactivated influenza vaccine. TCRdb re-derived calls from the RT-PCR reads in MiXCR, one entry per CDR3 protein. Of 800,000 or so distinct CDR3 sequences listed, 21% are singletons. The sequencing here drew on PBMCs from blood, taken around 5 days after vaccination. The receptors were sampled from a man aged 50 to 59 who received an inactivated influenza vaccine.

This clonotype turned up a few times. This CDR3 is CASSPGGSHLHEQYF. CDR3 DNA sequence: TGTGCCAGCAGCCCGGGGGGCAGCCACCTCCACGAGCAGTACTTC. The V call is TRBV6-2 or TRBV6-3, the J call TRBJ2-7, with D possibly TRBD2 on 7 matching bases. The CDR3 spans 15 residues. Deletions cut 6 bases from V and 5 bases from J, with 20 bases between. CDR1 is MNHEY and CDR2 is SVGEGT in the germline V gene.

The table lists this clonotype with a few counts. The chain links TRBV30 to TRBJ1-5; no reliable D call. Germline V CDR1 and CDR2: GTSNPN, SVGIG (reference sequence). V shed 0 bases and J shed 4 bases, with 10 bases lying between them. There are 14 residues in the CDR3. Here the CDR3 reads CAWSVGVINQPQHF. CDR3 nucleotide sequence: TGTGCCTGGAGTGTAGGAGTGATTAATCAGCCCCAGCATTTT.

The CDR3 protein is CASSLGGSGRARETQYF. The CDR3 DNA reads TGTGCCAGCAGTTTAGGCGGTAGCGGGAGGGCGAGAGAGACCCAGTACTTC. The genes are TRBV12-3 or TRBV12-4 and TRBJ2-5; 11 bases are shared with TRBD2. The trim removed 1 base at V and 4 bases at J, leaving 8 bases unmatched. The CDR3 covers 17 residues.

In DNA form, the CDR3 reads TGTGCCATCAGTGACCATAGCGGGTCGTACAATGAGCAGTTCTTC. Translation gives CAISDHSGSYNEQFF. The gene calls are TRBV10-3 and TRBJ2-1, with TRBD2 matching 7 bases. The CDR3 consists of 15 residues. The germline V gene encodes CDR1 ENHRY and CDR2 SYGVKD. The V and J ends lost 3 bases and 4 bases, in that order; junction bases with no gene match: 6.

The rearrangement joins TRBV5-1 to TRBJ2-7; D remains ambiguous. Germline V gene lookup returns CDR1 SGHRS and CDR2 YFSETQ. There are 15 residues in the CDR3. V was cut by 0 bases and J by 3 bases, with 13 bases left in between. The CDR3 coding sequence is TGCGCCAGCAGCTTGGACGGCGGCAGCTTCTACGAGCAGTACTTC. As protein: CASSLDGGSFYEQYF.

There are a few counts of this clonotype. V gene TRBV6-2 or TRBV6-3 combines with J gene TRBJ1-1, with TRBD1 matching over 9 bases. Unmatched junction bases numbered 10, after V lost 6 bases and J lost 11 bases. Germline V gene sequence: CDR1 MNHEY, CDR2 SVGEGT. The CDR3 is 13 amino acids. In DNA form, the CDR3 reads TGTGCCAGCAGCGACACCGGGACAGGGTTTGCTTTCTTT. Translated: CASSDTGTGFAFF.

This sequence joins TRBV29-1 and TRBJ2-1; 7 nucleotides align to TRBD1. The CDR3 has 14 residues. The germline CDR1 and CDR2 sequences are SQVTM and ANQGSEA. CDR3 in DNA: TGCAGTGCATTTACAGGGGAAGGGTACAATGAGCAGTTCTTC. This codes for CSAFTGEGYNEQFF.

This clonotype was counted only a few times. The chain recombines TRBV6-5 with TRBJ1-3, with no clear D. CDR1 and CDR2 (germline): MNHEY, SVGAGI. V was cut by 0 bases and J by 3 bases, with 6 bases left in between. This CDR3 spans 14 amino acids. The CDR3 region has the DNA TGTGCCAGCAGTTACTCGAGCCTTGGAAACACCATATATTTT. It specifies CASSYSSLGNTIYF.

This clonotype was recorded at least ten times. CDR3 protein: CSARSREGGYTF. The CDR3 DNA is TGCAGTGCTAGATCCCGAGAGGGCGGCTACACCTTC. V is TRBV20-1 and J is TRBJ1-2; D ambiguous. This CDR3 has 12 amino acids. V gave up 2 bases and J gave up 8 bases, with 12 bases separating them. The germline V gene has CDR1 DFQATT and CDR2 SNEGSKA (reference sequence).

This clonotype was counted between two and nine times. The chain links TRBV6-1 to TRBJ2-3; TRBD1 matches 8 bases. Germline V CDR1 and CDR2: MNHNS, SASEGT. This CDR3 is 15 amino acids long. With 6 bases clipped from V and 2 bases from J, the junction kept 7 bases outside the gene matches. This chain's CDR3 is CASRNMGQDTDTQYF. DNA of the CDR3: TGTGCCAGCAGAAACATGGGACAGGACACAGATACGCAGTATTTT.

There are a few counts of this clonotype. The rearrangement joins TRBV7-2 to TRBJ2-1; D may be TRBD1 or TRBD2 (6 bases each). This CDR3 is built from 14 residues. The V end lost 5 bases, the J end lost 7 bases, and 15 bases lay between the germline ends. Germline CDR1 and CDR2: SGHTA and FQGNSA. CDR3 sequence reads: CASSPGVGGNEQFF. As DNA, the CDR3 is TGTGCCAGCAGCCCAGGGGTTGGGGGGAATGAGCAGTTCTTC.

This clonotype has just a few counts. This chain uses TRBV12-3 or TRBV12-4 with TRBJ1-1, with D unresolved. V was trimmed by 8 bases and J by 6 bases, leaving 16 bases between them. This CDR3 spans 13 amino acids. CDR3 sequence: CASRERGIAEAFF. The CDR3 DNA reads TGTGCCAGCCGCGAGCGGGGAATCGCTGAAGCTTTCTTT.

The chain joins TRBV7-2 to TRBJ1-5; the D is unclear. V gave up 0 bases and J gave up 6 bases, with 12 bases separating them. The CDR3 length is 15 residues. Germline V gene lookup returns CDR1 SGHTA and CDR2 FQGNSA. The DNA for the CDR3 is TGTGCCAGCAGCTTAGCCGCCGGCAATGGTCAGCCCCAGCATTTT. Amino acid sequence: CASSLAAGNGQPQHF.

For the CDR3, the DNA is TGTGCCAGCAGCTCGAGGGGTACCAAAAACATTCAGTACTTC. Protein: CASSSRGTKNIQYF. The genes are TRBV5-6 and TRBJ2-4, with D perhaps matching TRBD1 or TRBD2 (5 bases each). Looked up from germline, CDR1 is SGHDT and CDR2 is YYEEEE. CDR3 length: 14 residues. V dropped 3 bases and J dropped 2 bases, with 9 bases sitting between them.

The rearrangement joins TRBV6-5 to TRBJ2-7; 11 bases match TRBD1. This CDR3 region has 15 residues. From germline, CDR1 is MNHEY and CDR2 SVGAGI. The V gene end was trimmed by 0 bases and the J gene end by 6 bases; junction bases not matched to a gene: 4. The CDR3 DNA sequence: TGTGCCAGCAGTTACTCGGACAGGGGGCTGGGCGAGCAGTACTTC. Translation: CASSYSDRGLGEQYF.

The chain is built from TRBV29-1 and TRBJ1-2; 11 bases line up with TRBD1. Germline-derived CDR1 and CDR2 are SQVTM and ANQGSEA. The CDR3 contains 14 residues. Germline trimming cut 5 bases from V and 8 bases from J; bases unmatched to any gene: 10. The CDR3, as DNA: TGCAGCGTTATCGGACAGGGGGCGCGTCGGGGCTACACCTTC. This translates into CSVIGQGARRGYTF.

V and J are TRBV20-1 and TRBJ2-5; 8 bases are shared with TRBD1. Trimming at V came to 1 base and at J to 4 bases, leaving 14 bases not matched to a gene. The CDR3 loop spans 17 amino acids. Looked up from germline, CDR1 is DFQATT and CDR2 is SNEGSKA (reference sequence). The chain's CDR3 is CSARVPAGQGLGETQYF. The CDR3 nucleotides are TGCAGTGCTAGAGTCCCCGCCGGACAGGGCCTTGGAGAGACCCAGTACTTC.

The chain employs TRBV10-3 and TRBJ2-3, with a possible D match to TRBD1 (6 bases). The CDR3 loop spans 19 amino acids. V was shortened by 2 bases and J by 3 bases, with 24 bases between the two germline ends. CDR1 and CDR2 (germline): ENHRY, SYGVKD. CDR3 DNA: TGTGCCATCAGTGAGCCCAAGACCGGGACAATAATTGTGACAGATACGCAGTATTTT. This codes for CAISEPKTGTIIVTDTQYF.

The V and J genes are TRBV5-1 and TRBJ2-1, with TRBD2 matching over 14 bases. V lost 1 base and J lost 3; bases outside the gene matches: 9. Germline V lookup: CDR1 SGHRS, CDR2 YFSETQ. The CDR3 contains 19 residues. This CDR3 reads CASSLLMTSGGAGYNEQFF. The CDR3 DNA follows: TGCGCCAGCAGCTTGTTAATGACTAGCGGGGGGGCCGGCTACAATGAGCAGTTCTTC.

The V and J genes are TRBV9 and TRBJ2-3, with D maybe TRBD1 (5 bases). Deletions cut 4 bases from V and 5 bases from J, with 14 bases between. The CDR3 extends over 14 amino acids. Germline V gives CDR1 SGDLS, CDR2 YYNGEE. The CDR3: CASSPRQRGDTQYF. The CDR3 DNA reads TGTGCCAGCAGCCCGAGACAGCGCGGAGATACGCAGTATTTT.

This clonotype was observed a handful of times. The chain is built from TRBV5-1 and TRBJ2-7, with 9 bases fitting TRBD1. The CDR3 is 15 amino acids. V shed 4 bases, J shed 6 bases, and the junction held 11 bases outside the gene matches. Germline CDR1 SGHRS, CDR2 YFSETQ. The CDR3 region has the DNA TGCGCCAGCAGCAAGCCCGGGACAGGGATTTCCGAGCAGTACTTC. Protein sequence: CASSKPGTGISEQYF.

This clonotype was observed a handful of times. V gene TRBV28 combines with J gene TRBJ2-7; D remains unclear. This CDR3 region has 13 residues. V was clipped by 5 bases and J by 0 bases, with 8 bases between them. Germline V gene sequence: CDR1 MDHEN, CDR2 SYDVKM. This chain's CDR3 is CASSRVSSYEQYF. CDR3 nucleotides: TGTGCCAGCAGTAGAGTCAGCTCCTACGAGCAGTACTTC.

This clonotype was seen many times. The V call is TRBV14, the J call TRBJ2-1, with 13 bases that match TRBD2. Germline loops: CDR1 SGHDN, CDR2 FVKESK. The CDR3 is 20 amino acids. Unmatched junction bases numbered 10, after V lost 2 bases and J lost 0 bases. The CDR3 sequence: CASSQIRLAGGPSSYNEQFF. CDR3 in DNA: TGTGCCAGCAGCCAAATAAGACTAGCGGGAGGCCCGAGCTCCTACAATGAGCAGTTCTTC.

This sequence joins TRBV12-3 or TRBV12-4 and TRBJ2-1; D perhaps matches TRBD2 (7 bases). The CDR3 totals 14 residues. The V end lost 6 bases, the J end lost 7 bases, and 16 bases lay between the germline ends. In nucleotides, the CDR3 is TGTGCCAGCAGCCCACGGGGGGCCTGGAATGAGCAGTTCTTC. Amino acid sequence: CASSPRGAWNEQFF.

There are a few counts of this clonotype. The chain recombines TRBV7-2 with TRBJ2-7; 7 nucleotides line up with TRBD1. Germline CDR1 and CDR2: SGHTA and FQGNSA. V gave up 5 bases and J gave up 1 base; unmatched junction bases: 11. CDR3 size: 16 residues. The CDR3: CASSPADRVGSYEQYF. For the CDR3, the DNA is TGTGCCAGCAGCCCAGCCGACAGGGTCGGATCCTACGAGCAGTACTTC.